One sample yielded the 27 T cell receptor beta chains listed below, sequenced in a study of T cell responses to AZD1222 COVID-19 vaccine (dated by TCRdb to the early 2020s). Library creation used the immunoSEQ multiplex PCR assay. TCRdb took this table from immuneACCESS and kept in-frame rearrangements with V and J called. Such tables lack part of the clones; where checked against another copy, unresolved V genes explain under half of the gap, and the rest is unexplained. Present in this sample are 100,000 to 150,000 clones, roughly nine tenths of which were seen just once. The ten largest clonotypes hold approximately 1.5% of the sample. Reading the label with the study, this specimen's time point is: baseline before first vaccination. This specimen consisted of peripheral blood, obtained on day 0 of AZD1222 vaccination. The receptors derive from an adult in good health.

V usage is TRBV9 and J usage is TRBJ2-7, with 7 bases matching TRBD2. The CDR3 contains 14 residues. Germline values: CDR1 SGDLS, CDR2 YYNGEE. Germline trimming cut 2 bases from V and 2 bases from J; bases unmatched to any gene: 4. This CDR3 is CASSVLAGPYEQYF. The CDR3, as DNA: TGTGCCAGCAGCGTTTTAGCGGGCCCCTACGAGCAGTACTTC.

This CDR3 reads CASSLDVGGYTDTQYF. The CDR3 DNA reads TGTGCCAGCAGCTTAGACGTGGGAGGTTACACAGATACGCAGTATTTT. This chain links TRBV11-3 with TRBJ2-3; possible D gene TRBD2, 6 bases. Trimming cost V 0 bases and J 2 bases, with 12 bases left between them. The CDR3 is 16 amino acids. Germline CDR1 and CDR2: SGHNT and YENEEA. The whole variable domain, filled in from reference TRBV11-3 and TRBJ2-3, reads EAGVVQSPRYKIIEKKQPVAFWCNPISGHNTLYWYLQNLGQGPELLIRYENEEAVDDSQLPKDRFSAERLKGVDSTLKIQPAELGDSAVYLCASSLDVGGYTDTQYFGPGTRLTVL.

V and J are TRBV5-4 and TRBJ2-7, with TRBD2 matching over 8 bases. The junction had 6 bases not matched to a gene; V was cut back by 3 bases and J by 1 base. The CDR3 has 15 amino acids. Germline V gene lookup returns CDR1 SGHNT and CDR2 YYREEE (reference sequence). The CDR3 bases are TGTGCCAGCAGCTCCGGGGTAGCGGGATCCTACGAGCAGTACTTC. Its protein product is CASSSGVAGSYEQYF.

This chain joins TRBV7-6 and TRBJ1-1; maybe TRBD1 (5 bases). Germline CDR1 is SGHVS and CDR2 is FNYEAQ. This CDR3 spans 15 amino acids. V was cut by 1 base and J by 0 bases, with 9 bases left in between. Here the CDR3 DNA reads TGTGCCAGCAGCTTAGACAGGACCATGAACACTGAAGCTTTCTTT. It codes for CASSLDRTMNTEAFF.

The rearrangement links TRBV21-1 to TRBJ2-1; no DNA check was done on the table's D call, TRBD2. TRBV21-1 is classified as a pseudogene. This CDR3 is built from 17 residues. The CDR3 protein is CASSTYRERFSYNEQFF. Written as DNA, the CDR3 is TGTGCCAGCAGCACCTACCGGGAACGCTTCTCCTACAATGAGCAGTTCTTC.

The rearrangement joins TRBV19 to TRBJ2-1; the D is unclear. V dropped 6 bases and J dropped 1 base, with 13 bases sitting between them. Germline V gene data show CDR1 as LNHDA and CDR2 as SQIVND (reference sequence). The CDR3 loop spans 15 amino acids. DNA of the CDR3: TGTGCCAGTAGCTTTTTAGGTAGTTCCTACAATGAGCAGTTCTTC. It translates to CASSFLGSSYNEQFF.

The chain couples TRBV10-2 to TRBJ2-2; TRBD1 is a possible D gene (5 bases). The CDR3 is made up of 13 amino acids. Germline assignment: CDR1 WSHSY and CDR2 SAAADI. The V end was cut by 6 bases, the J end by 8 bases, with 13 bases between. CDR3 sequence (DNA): TGCGCCAGCAGGGGGCTGGGTTTGGGGGAGCTGTTTTTT. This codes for CASRGLGLGELFF.

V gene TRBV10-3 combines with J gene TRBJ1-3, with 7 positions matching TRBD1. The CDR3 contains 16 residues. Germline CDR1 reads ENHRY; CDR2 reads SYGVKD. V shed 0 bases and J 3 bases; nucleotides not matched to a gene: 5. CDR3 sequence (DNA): TGTGCCATCAGTGAGTCGGGAGGGGGCGATGGAAACACCATATATTTT. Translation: CAISESGGGDGNTIYF.

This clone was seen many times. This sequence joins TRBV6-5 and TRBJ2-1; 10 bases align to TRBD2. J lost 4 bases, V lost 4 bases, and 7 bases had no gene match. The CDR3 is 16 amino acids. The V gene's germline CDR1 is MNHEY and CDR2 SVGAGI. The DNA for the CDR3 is TGTGCCAGCAGTTTCCTAAGCGGGAGGGGATACAATGAGCAGTTCTTC. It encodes CASSFLSGRGYNEQFF.

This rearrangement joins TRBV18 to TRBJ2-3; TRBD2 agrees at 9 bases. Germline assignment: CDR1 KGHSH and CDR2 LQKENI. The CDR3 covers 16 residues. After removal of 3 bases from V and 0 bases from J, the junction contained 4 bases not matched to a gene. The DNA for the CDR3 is TGTGCCAGCTCACCGATGACTAGCGGCAGCACAGATACGCAGTATTTT. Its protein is CASSPMTSGSTDTQYF.

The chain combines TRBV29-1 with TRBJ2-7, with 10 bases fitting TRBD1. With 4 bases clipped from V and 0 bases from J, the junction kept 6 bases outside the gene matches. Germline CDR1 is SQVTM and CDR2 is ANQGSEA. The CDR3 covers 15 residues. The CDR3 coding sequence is TGCAGCGTTGTAGGGACAGGGGAGTCCTCCTACGAGCAGTACTTC. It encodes CSVVGTGESSYEQYF.

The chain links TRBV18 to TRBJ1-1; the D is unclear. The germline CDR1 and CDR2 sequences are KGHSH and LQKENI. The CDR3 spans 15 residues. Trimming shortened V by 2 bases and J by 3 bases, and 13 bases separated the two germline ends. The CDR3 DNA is TGTGCCAGCTCACCAAAACGGCAGGTCGACACTGAAGCTTTCTTT. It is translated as CASSPKRQVDTEAFF.

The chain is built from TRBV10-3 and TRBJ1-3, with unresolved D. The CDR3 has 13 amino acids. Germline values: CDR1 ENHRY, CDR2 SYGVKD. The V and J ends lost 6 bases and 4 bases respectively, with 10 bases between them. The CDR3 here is CAIREGAGNTIYF. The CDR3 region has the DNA TGTGCCATCAGAGAGGGAGCCGGAAACACCATATATTTT.

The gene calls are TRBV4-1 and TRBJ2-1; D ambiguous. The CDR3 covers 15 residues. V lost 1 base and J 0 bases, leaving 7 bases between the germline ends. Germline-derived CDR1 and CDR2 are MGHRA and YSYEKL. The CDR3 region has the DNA TGCGCCAGCAGCCAAGCAATCAGCTCCTACAATGAGCAGTTCTTC. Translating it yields CASSQAISSYNEQFF.

This chain's CDR3 is CASSIGTGGGNYGYTF. DNA for the CDR3: TGCGCCAGCAGCATAGGGACAGGAGGGGGGAACTATGGCTACACCTTC. This sequence joins TRBV5-1 and TRBJ1-2; 8 positions match TRBD1. This CDR3 spans 16 amino acids. Trimming took 4 bases from V and 2 from J; bases not matched to a gene: 10. CDR1 SGHRS and CDR2 YFSETQ come from the germline V gene.

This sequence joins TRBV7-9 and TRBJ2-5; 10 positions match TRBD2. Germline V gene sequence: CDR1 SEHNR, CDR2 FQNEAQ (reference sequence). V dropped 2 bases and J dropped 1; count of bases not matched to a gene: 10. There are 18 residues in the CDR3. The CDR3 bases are TGTGCCAGCAGCTTAACTGGCAGGAGCGGGAGGGCCCAAGAGACCCAGTACTTC. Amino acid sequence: CASSLTGRSGRAQETQYF.

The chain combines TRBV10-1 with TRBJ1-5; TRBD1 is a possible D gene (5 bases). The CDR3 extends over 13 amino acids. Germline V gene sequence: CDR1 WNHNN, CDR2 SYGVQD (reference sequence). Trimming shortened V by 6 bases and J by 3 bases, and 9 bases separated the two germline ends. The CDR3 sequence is CASSPGFNQPQHF. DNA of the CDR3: TGCGCCAGCAGCCCAGGGTTCAATCAGCCCCAGCATTTT.

This CDR3 reads CASSWGTSVPYEQYF. The CDR3 DNA sequence: TGTGCCAGCAGCTGGGGGACTAGCGTGCCCTACGAGCAGTACTTC. This chain links TRBV27 with TRBJ2-7, with TRBD2 matching over 10 bases. The CDR3 has 15 amino acids. The ends lost 6 bases at V and 2 bases at J; junction bases unmatched: 7. Germline-derived CDR1 and CDR2 are MNHEY and SMNVEV (reference sequence).

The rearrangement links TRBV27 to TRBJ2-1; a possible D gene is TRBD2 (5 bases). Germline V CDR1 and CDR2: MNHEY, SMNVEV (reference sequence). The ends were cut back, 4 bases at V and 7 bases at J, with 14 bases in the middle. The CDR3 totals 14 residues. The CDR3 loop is CASSSNLATNEQFF. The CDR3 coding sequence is TGTGCCAGCAGTTCAAACTTAGCGACGAATGAGCAGTTCTTC.

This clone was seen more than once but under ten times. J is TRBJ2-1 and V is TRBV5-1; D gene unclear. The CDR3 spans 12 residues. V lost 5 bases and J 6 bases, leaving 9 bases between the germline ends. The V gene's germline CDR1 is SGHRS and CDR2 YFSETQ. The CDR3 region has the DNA TGCGCCAGCAGGTGGTCCAGCAATGAGCAGTTCTTC. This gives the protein CASRWSSNEQFF.

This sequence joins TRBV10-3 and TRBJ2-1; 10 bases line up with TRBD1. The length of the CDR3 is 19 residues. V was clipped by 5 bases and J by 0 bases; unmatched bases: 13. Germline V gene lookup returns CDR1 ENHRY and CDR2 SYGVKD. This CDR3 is CAISPFIVRDRGSYNEQFF. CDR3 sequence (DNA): TGTGCCATCAGTCCTTTTATAGTCCGGGACAGGGGCTCCTACAATGAGCAGTTCTTC.

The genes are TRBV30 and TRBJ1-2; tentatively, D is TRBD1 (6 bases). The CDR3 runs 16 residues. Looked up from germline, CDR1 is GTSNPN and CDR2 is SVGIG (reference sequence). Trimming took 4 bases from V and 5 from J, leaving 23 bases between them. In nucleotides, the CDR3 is TGTGCCTGGATGGCGGGGGGCGGGGGTTTAAGTTATGGCTACACCTTC. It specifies CAWMAGGGGLSYGYTF.

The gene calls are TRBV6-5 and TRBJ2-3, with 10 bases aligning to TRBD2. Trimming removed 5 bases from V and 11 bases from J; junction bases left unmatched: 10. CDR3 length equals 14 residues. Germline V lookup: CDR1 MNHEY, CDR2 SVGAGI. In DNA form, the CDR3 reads TGTGCCAGCAGTAGAACTAGCGGGATCGATGGGCAGTATTTT. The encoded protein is CASSRTSGIDGQYF.

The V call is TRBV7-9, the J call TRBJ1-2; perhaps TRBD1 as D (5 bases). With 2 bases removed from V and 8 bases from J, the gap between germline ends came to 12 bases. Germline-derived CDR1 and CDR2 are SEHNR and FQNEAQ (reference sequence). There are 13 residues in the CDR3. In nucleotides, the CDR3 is TGTGCCAGCAGCTTAAAGGGAGGGGACGGCTACACCTTC. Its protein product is CASSLKGGDGYTF. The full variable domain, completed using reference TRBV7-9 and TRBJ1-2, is DTGVSQNPRHKITKRGQNVTFRCDPISEHNRLYWYRQTLGQGPEFLTYFQNEAQLEKSRLLSDRFSAERPKGSFSTLEIQRTEQGDSAMYLCASSLKGGDGYTFGSGTRLTVV.

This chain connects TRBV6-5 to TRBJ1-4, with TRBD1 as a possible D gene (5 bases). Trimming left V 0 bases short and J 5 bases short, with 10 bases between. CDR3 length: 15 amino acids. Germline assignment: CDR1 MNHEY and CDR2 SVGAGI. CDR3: CASSYSTGANEKLFF. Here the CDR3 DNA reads TGTGCCAGCAGTTACTCGACCGGGGCCAATGAAAAACTGTTTTTT.

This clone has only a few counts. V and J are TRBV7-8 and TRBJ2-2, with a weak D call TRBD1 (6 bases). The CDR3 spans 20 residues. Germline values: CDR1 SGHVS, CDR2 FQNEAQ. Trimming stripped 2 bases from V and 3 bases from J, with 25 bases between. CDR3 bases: TGTGCCAGCAGCTTATACCGCGGAACTAGACGAGCAGGGGACACCGGGGAGCTGTTTTTT. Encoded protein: CASSLYRGTRRAGDTGELFF. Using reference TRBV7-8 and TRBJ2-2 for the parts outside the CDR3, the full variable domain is GAGVSQSPRYKVAKRGQDVALRCDPISGHVSLFWYQQALGQGPEFLTYFQNEAQLDKSGLPSDRFFAERPEGSVSTLKIQRTQQEDSAVYLCASSLYRGTRRAGDTGELFFGEGSRLTVL.

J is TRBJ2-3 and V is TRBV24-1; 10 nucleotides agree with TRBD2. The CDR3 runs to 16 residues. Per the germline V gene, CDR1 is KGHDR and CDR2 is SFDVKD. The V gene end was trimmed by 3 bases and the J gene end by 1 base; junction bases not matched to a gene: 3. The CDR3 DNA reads TGTGCCACCAGTGATCCTAGCGGGAGAGGCACAGATACGCAGTATTTT. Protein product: CATSDPSGRGTDTQYF.